The 31 T cell receptor beta chains listed next were all sequenced from one sample in a study of blood T cell repertoires in COVID-19. Sequenced by immunoSEQ multiplex PCR; TCRdb stores in-frame clones only, minus some. The sample carries around 230,000 clones, around 88% recorded once. The specimen was PBMCs or T cells enriched from blood (not recorded which). The source is a woman aged 40 to 50 with acute COVID-19.

The rearrangement uses TRBV27 and TRBJ1-4; TRBD1 matches 7 bases. Germline-derived CDR1 and CDR2 are MNHEY and SMNVEV (reference sequence). The CDR3 loop spans 14 amino acids. J gave up 5 bases and V 4 bases, and 4 bases lay outside the gene matches. CDR3 residues: CASSYSRGNEKLFF. CDR3 bases: TGTGCCAGCAGTTATAGCAGGGGGAATGAAAAACTGTTTTTT.

This chain connects TRBV11-2 to TRBJ2-3, with 13 bases lining up with TRBD2. CDR3 length: 19 residues. Germline CDR1 is SGHAT and CDR2 is FQNNGV. The ends lost 0 bases at V and 4 bases at J; junction bases unmatched: 10. The CDR3 reads CASSLDLTSGGSYADTQYF. The DNA for the CDR3 is TGTGCCAGCAGCTTAGATCTGACTAGCGGGGGGTCGTATGCAGATACGCAGTATTTT.

This clone has only a few counts. The chain employs TRBV5-6 and TRBJ2-6, with D possibly being TRBD2 (6 bases). This CDR3 is built from 19 residues. In germline, CDR1 is SGHDT, CDR2 YYEEEE. V was clipped by 3 bases and J by 0 bases, with 19 bases between them. CDR3 DNA sequence: TGTGCCAGCAGCTCCTACAAACGCCGGGGGATCTCTGGGGCCAACGTCCTGACTTTC. Translating it yields CASSSYKRRGISGANVLTF.

CDR3 DNA: TGTGCCAGCAGCCCGGGGGGTCTAGCGGGGCCCAATGAGCAGTTCTTC. Translating it yields CASSPGGLAGPNEQFF. The chain joins TRBV13 to TRBJ2-1, with TRBD2 identical over 9 bases. V shed 5 bases and J 6 bases; nucleotides not matched to a gene: 11. There are 16 residues in the CDR3. CDR1 is PRHDT, CDR2 FYEKMQ, per germline (reference sequence).

This clone was observed a single time. V gene TRBV19 combines with J gene TRBJ2-5, with a possible D match to TRBD2 (7 bases). The germline V gene encodes CDR1 LNHDA and CDR2 SQIVND (reference sequence). Deletions cut 11 bases from V and 5 bases from J, with 18 bases between. CDR3 length: 13 residues. CDR3 bases: TGTGCCTCTACTAGGGGGGGCATGGAGACCCAGTACTTC. This codes for CASTRGGMETQYF.

The chain carries TRBV18 and TRBJ1-4; D possibly corresponds to TRBD1 (6 bases). The V gene's germline CDR1 is KGHSH and CDR2 LQKENI. This CDR3 is built from 16 residues. Trimming pared 0 bases from V and 8 bases from J, leaving 16 bases between. This CDR3 reads CASSPPQGTGREKLFF. CDR3 DNA: TGTGCCAGCTCACCACCTCAGGGGACGGGCCGAGAAAAACTGTTTTTT.

The chain is built from TRBV6-1 and TRBJ2-1, with TRBD2 matching 8 bases. The germline V gene encodes CDR1 MNHNS and CDR2 SASEGT. After removal of 6 bases from V and 1 base from J, the junction contained 11 bases not matched to a gene. This CDR3 spans 17 amino acids. DNA for the CDR3: TGTGCCAGCAGGGAAACGGGGGGGGCCTTGTCCTACAATGAGCAGTTCTTC. This gives the protein CASRETGGALSYNEQFF.

DNA for the CDR3: TGTGCCAGCCGGCAGGGCGGCAATCAGCCCCAGCATTTT. This codes for CASRQGGNQPQHF. V and J are TRBV7-2 and TRBJ1-5; possibly TRBD1 for D (5 bases). Germline CDR1 is SGHTA and CDR2 is FQGNSA. The CDR3 contains 13 residues. V was cut by 8 bases and J by 2 bases, with 10 bases left in between. Looking up the rest from reference TRBV7-2 and TRBJ1-5 gives the full variable domain: GAGVSQSPSNKVTEKGKDVELRCDPISGHTALYWYRQSLGQGLEFLIYFQGNSAPDKSGLPSDRFSAERTGGSVSTLTIQRTQQEDSAVYLCASRQGGNQPQHFGDGTRLSIL.

The chain is built from TRBV4-2 and TRBJ2-2; D is uncertain. The CDR3 loop spans 15 amino acids. CDR1 and CDR2 (germline): LGHNA, YNFKEQ. V gave up 1 base and J gave up 4 bases, with 10 bases separating them. The chain's CDR3 is CASSQGGVGTGELFF. The CDR3 region has the DNA TGTGCCAGCAGCCAAGGAGGCGTCGGCACCGGGGAGCTGTTTTTT.

The V gene is TRBV12-3 or TRBV12-4, the J gene TRBJ1-2; a weak D match, TRBD1 (6 bases). Trimming removed 6 bases from V and 4 bases from J, with 12 bases in between. This CDR3 is built from 13 residues. The CDR3 region is CASSSGQIYGYTF. The CDR3, as DNA: TGTGCCAGCAGCTCGGGACAAATCTATGGCTACACCTTC.

The CDR3 spells CASSQTSGQGLDYTF. The CDR3 DNA is TGCGCCAGCAGCCAAACCTCGGGACAGGGATTAGACTACACCTTC. The genes are TRBV4-3 and TRBJ1-2, with 9 bases lining up with TRBD1. V dropped 2 bases and J dropped 10; count of bases not matched to a gene: 11. Germline CDR1 reads LGHNA; CDR2 reads YSLEER. There are 15 residues in the CDR3.

The V and J genes are TRBV2 and TRBJ1-2; 10 bases fit TRBD1. Trimming cost V 7 bases and J 8 bases; bases outside gene matches: 4. CDR1 and CDR2 from the germline V gene are SNHLY and FYNNEI. The CDR3 is 12 amino acids. The CDR3 here is CASNDRGLGYTF. CDR3 coding DNA: TGTGCCAGCAATGACAGGGGGCTCGGCTACACCTTC.

The chain joins TRBV5-4 to TRBJ1-6, with 8 bases identical to TRBD1. V was clipped by 2 bases and J by 9 bases; unmatched bases: 4. The CDR3 length is 14 residues. Looked up from germline, CDR1 is SGHNT and CDR2 is YYREEE (reference sequence). CDR3 sequence (DNA): TGTGCCAGCAGCTTCGGACAGGGAGGTTCACCCCTCCACTTT. Amino acids: CASSFGQGGSPLHF.

This sequence joins TRBV10-1 and TRBJ1-1; no clear D. The V gene lost 5 bases and the J gene lost 3 bases, with 10 bases spanning the gap. This CDR3 region has 13 residues. CDR1 and CDR2 (germline): WNHNN, SYGVQD (reference sequence). CDR3 sequence (DNA): TGCGCCAGCAGTCTGTTGCGGGACACTGAAGCTTTCTTT. Translating it yields CASSLLRDTEAFF.

The J gene is TRBJ1-2, the V gene TRBV9; tentative D call: TRBD1 (6 bases). The CDR3 runs to 16 residues. CDR1 is SGDLS and CDR2 is YYNGEE in the germline V gene. Trimming took 0 bases from V and 2 from J, leaving 14 bases between them. CDR3 loop: CASSVGVTGLNYGYTF. CDR3 coding DNA: TGTGCCAGCAGCGTAGGTGTGACAGGACTCAACTATGGCTACACCTTC. The full variable domain, completed using reference TRBV9 and TRBJ1-2, is DSGVTQTPKHLITATGQRVTLRCSPRSGDLSVYWYQQSLDQGLQFLIQYYNGEERAKGNILERFSAQQFPDLHSELNLSSLELGDSALYFCASSVGVTGLNYGYTFGSGTRLTVV.

The V and J genes are TRBV6-5 and TRBJ2-4; D gene unclear. Germline CDR1 reads MNHEY; CDR2 reads SVGAGI. Trimming left V 0 bases short and J 9 bases short, with 9 bases between. This CDR3 spans 13 amino acids. CDR3 region: CASSYSERGIQYF. DNA of the CDR3: TGTGCCAGCAGTTACTCCGAGCGTGGCATTCAGTACTTC.

The V gene is TRBV5-4, the J gene TRBJ1-1; the match to TRBD1 covers 7 bases. The germline V gene has CDR1 SGHNT and CDR2 YYREEE (reference sequence). This CDR3 region has 14 residues. Trimming removed 3 bases from V and 4 bases from J; junction bases left unmatched: 6. The CDR3 coding sequence is TGTGCCAGCAGCTCCGACAGGGACGTCACTGAAGCTTTCTTT. This codes for CASSSDRDVTEAFF.

This chain connects TRBV7-2 to TRBJ1-2; 8 positions agree with TRBD1. CDR1 is SGHTA and CDR2 is FQGNSA in the germline V gene. V lost 1 base, J lost 4 bases, and 5 bases stayed unmatched. The CDR3 length is 15 residues. CDR3 sequence: CASSLEQGDSYGYTF. The CDR3 coding sequence is TGTGCCAGCAGCTTAGAACAGGGGGACAGCTATGGCTACACCTTC.

The rearrangement joins TRBV3-1 (or the pseudogene TRBV3-2) to TRBJ2-3; tentative D call: TRBD2 (5 bases). CDR3 size: 14 residues. The germline V and J ends were trimmed by 4 bases and 3 bases, with 11 bases remaining between them. Germline loops: CDR1 LGHDT, CDR2 YNNKEL (reference sequence). Written as DNA, the CDR3 is TGTGCCAGCAGCCCCACAAGGACTACAGATACGCAGTATTTT. As protein: CASSPTRTTDTQYF.

The chain recombines TRBV24-1 with TRBJ2-7, with 7 bases fitting TRBD1. Germline CDR1 KGHDR, CDR2 SFDVKD. V lost 4 bases to trimming and J lost 4 bases; unmatched junction nucleotides: 9. This CDR3 region has 15 residues. The CDR3 spells CATSEKTGTDYEQYV. In DNA form, the CDR3 reads TGTGCCACCAGTGAGAAGACAGGGACGGATTACGAGCAGTACGTC.

CDR3 DNA: TGTGCCATCACCCACGGAGGACTAGCGGGAGTAGCCGGGGAGCTGTTTTTT. As protein: CAITHGGLAGVAGELFF. The chain links TRBV10-3 to TRBJ2-2; TRBD2 matches at 13 bases. CDR1 ENHRY and CDR2 SYGVKD come from the germline V gene. Losses at the gene ends were 7 bases for V and 6 bases for J; bases not matched to a gene: 11. This CDR3 spans 17 amino acids.

This chain links TRBV2 with TRBJ2-7; 7 bases fit TRBD1. The J segment lost 9 bases and the V segment lost 5 bases, leaving 16 bases of the junction unmatched. The CDR3 loop spans 15 amino acids. In germline, CDR1 is SNHLY, CDR2 FYNNEI. CDR3 nucleotides: TGTGCCAGCAGTACGTCCGGGACAGCCGTGTCCGGGCAGTACTTC. Translated: CASSTSGTAVSGQYF.

V is TRBV6-5 and J is TRBJ1-1; D gene ambiguous. Between the trimmed V and J ends, which lost 0 bases and 0 bases, there was a span of 5 bases. The CDR3 contains 14 residues. CDR1 and CDR2 (germline): MNHEY, SVGAGI. DNA for the CDR3: TGTGCCAGCAGTTACTCGCCGGTGAACACTGAAGCTTTCTTT. Amino acids: CASSYSPVNTEAFF.

The chain combines TRBV7-2 with TRBJ2-7, with a tentative D call TRBD2 (5 bases). Trimming shortened V by 3 bases and J by 6 bases, and 15 bases separated the two germline ends. Germline-derived CDR1 and CDR2 are SGHTA and FQGNSA. This CDR3 comprises 14 residues. CDR3 residues: CASSFGDYLGEQYF. The CDR3 nucleotides are TGTGCCAGCAGCTTTGGTGACTACCTTGGCGAGCAGTACTTC.

The gene calls are TRBV5-6 and TRBJ2-1; 9 nucleotides line up with TRBD2. The germline V gene has CDR1 SGHDT and CDR2 YYEEEE. V lost 2 bases to trimming and J lost 8 bases; unmatched junction nucleotides: 8. The CDR3 spans 15 residues. The CDR3 loop is CASSFGGGAGYEQFF. The CDR3 nucleotides are TGTGCCAGCAGCTTCGGCGGGGGGGCCGGGTATGAGCAGTTCTTC.

The rearrangement links TRBV10-3 to TRBJ2-1; 10 bases agree with TRBD2. The V and J ends lost 6 bases and 3 bases, in that order; junction bases with no gene match: 5. This CDR3 region has 15 residues. The germline V gene has CDR1 ENHRY and CDR2 SYGVKD. The CDR3: CAIRGSGGGYNEQFF. CDR3 nucleotide sequence: TGTGCCATCAGAGGAAGCGGGGGGGGCTACAATGAGCAGTTCTTC.

The rearrangement uses TRBV27 and TRBJ1-6, with D possibly matching TRBD1 (6 bases). Trimming left V 6 bases short and J 3 bases short, with 15 bases between. The CDR3 is 16 amino acids. Germline V gene sequence: CDR1 MNHEY, CDR2 SMNVEV (reference sequence). The CDR3 loop is CASSQRGILYNSPLHF. CDR3 nucleotides: TGTGCCAGCAGCCAGAGGGGGATCCTCTATAATTCACCCCTCCACTTT.

As regards this clone: A much larger clonotype is one base distant, so this may be a read error. Other DNA sequences within the sample encode an identical CDR3. The rearrangement uses TRBV11-2 and TRBJ2-7; TRBD1 agrees at 7 bases. The CDR3 consists of 14 residues. With V trimmed by 5 bases and J by 1 base, 5 bases remained unmatched. The germline V gene has CDR1 SGHAT and CDR2 FQNNGV. CDR3: CASSPPTGSYEQYF. DNA for the CDR3: TGTGCCAGCAGCCCCCCGACAGGGTCCTACGAGCAGTACTTC.

The CDR3 DNA is TGTGCCATCAGATACCTACCCGTACGGGGTCCTTATGGCTACACCTTC. Translating gives CAIRYLPVRGPYGYTF. The J gene is TRBJ1-2, the V gene TRBV10-3; D gene uncertain. This CDR3 has 16 residues. Germline V gives CDR1 ENHRY, CDR2 SYGVKD. V gave up 6 bases and J gave up 5 bases, with 22 bases separating them.

The CDR3 reads CASSEGQGASGGYTF. For the CDR3, the DNA is TGCGCCAGCAGTGAGGGGCAGGGGGCGTCGGGTGGCTACACCTTC. The chain carries TRBV10-2 and TRBJ1-2; 8 positions match TRBD1. In germline, CDR1 is WSHSY, CDR2 SAAADI. The length of the CDR3 is 15 residues. The V segment lost 2 bases and the J segment 7 bases; nucleotides outside the gene matches: 9.

The genes are TRBV4-1 and TRBJ2-7; the D gene is possibly TRBD2 (6 bases). CDR1 is MGHRA and CDR2 is YSYEKL in the germline V gene. Trimming removed 0 bases at V and 1 base at J, with 10 bases between. CDR3 length equals 15 residues. CDR3 nucleotides: TGCGCCAGCAGCCAAGACCCTGGGGGGTCCTACGAGCAGTACTTC. Its protein product is CASSQDPGGSYEQYF.